This T cell receptor beta chain was obtained from a study of cytomegalovirus exposure and HLA in healthy donors. Whole-study findings and limits: Information on immune exposure was restricted to one variable (CMV serostatus). There were reportedly fewer N-insertions in an Asian-associated ancestry cluster than the roughly 670-donor mean, in a later analysis. Being productive about 87% or about 30% of the time was typical of most TCR beta V segments in an earlier analysis.

A word on this clone: Its specificity is not known.

The CDR3 totals 14 residues. Germline V lookup: CDR1 SNHLY, CDR2 FYNNEI. Trimming took 2 bases from V and 2 from J, leaving 9 bases between them. Primers included in the PCR were 60 Vbeta and 13 Jbeta primers. Assay used: immunoSEQ multiplex PCR; TCRdb lists only in-frame clones, some missing. The data contain roughly 100,000 clones, roughly 70% of them singletons. Sequencing used PBMCs. The sequence was collected from a man aged 35-49 years in good health and CMV-seropositive. The chain joins TRBV2 to TRBJ1-2; unclear D gene. CDR3 sequence reads: CASSETPRNYGYTF. CDR3 in DNA: TGTGCCAGCAGTGAAACACCCCGAAACTATGGCTACACCTTC.